This section outlines one T cell receptor beta chain sequence together with its context. Its antigen is as yet unknown. The data were obtained in a study of T-cell memory formation after mild COVID-19. Study-wide results and caveats: Prior to infection, memory already included some responding clones, suggesting cross-reactive memory joined.

A single record per CDR3 protein comes from TCRdb applying MiXCR to the 5' RACE reads. This sample has 290,000 or so distinct CDR3 sequences, with approximately 20% found just once. V lost 0 bases and J 0 bases, leaving 10 bases between the germline ends. The V gene's germline CDR1 is PRHDT and CDR2 FYEKMQ (reference sequence). The CDR3 consists of 16 residues. The receptor comes from a young man who had mild COVID-19 (a few samples of this study predate the infection). Cell type and time point are not known. Sequences were obtained from PBMCs or a T cell subset sorted from them (not recorded which). The rearrangement uses TRBV13 and TRBJ2-3, with D perhaps given as TRBD1 or TRBD2 (6 bases each). CDR3 nucleotide sequence: TGTGCCAGCAGCTTAGGACCGGGGGCTAGCACAGATACGCAGTATTTT. Protein product: CASSLGPGASTDTQYF.